The sequence of this T cell receptor (beta chain) was determined in a study of a mutant IDH1 vaccine in newly diagnosed glioma. The time point: baseline, week 1 (first vaccination visit). Sample treatment: pre-vaccination baseline after standard-of-care therapy. V was pared by 2 bases and J by 1 base, with 12 bases between. The CDR3 has 15 amino acids. The germline CDR1 and CDR2 sequences are MNHEY and SMNVEV (reference sequence). Sequenced by immunoSEQ multiplex PCR; TCRdb stores in-frame clones only, minus some. The table lists around 33,000 clones, about 80% of them singletons. V gene TRBV27 combines with J gene TRBJ2-7; possibly TRBD1 for D (5 bases). The specimen was peripheral blood mononuclear cells (PBMCs), collected from a glioma patient treated with radiotherapy, temozolomide or both. The clonotype was recovered from a man in his fifties with glioma. Some clones in this sample may be carry-over from other donors' samples. This chain's CDR3 is CASSLGLAGSYEQYF. CDR3 in DNA: TGTGCCAGCAGTTTAGGGTTAGCAGGGTCCTACGAGCAGTACTTC.